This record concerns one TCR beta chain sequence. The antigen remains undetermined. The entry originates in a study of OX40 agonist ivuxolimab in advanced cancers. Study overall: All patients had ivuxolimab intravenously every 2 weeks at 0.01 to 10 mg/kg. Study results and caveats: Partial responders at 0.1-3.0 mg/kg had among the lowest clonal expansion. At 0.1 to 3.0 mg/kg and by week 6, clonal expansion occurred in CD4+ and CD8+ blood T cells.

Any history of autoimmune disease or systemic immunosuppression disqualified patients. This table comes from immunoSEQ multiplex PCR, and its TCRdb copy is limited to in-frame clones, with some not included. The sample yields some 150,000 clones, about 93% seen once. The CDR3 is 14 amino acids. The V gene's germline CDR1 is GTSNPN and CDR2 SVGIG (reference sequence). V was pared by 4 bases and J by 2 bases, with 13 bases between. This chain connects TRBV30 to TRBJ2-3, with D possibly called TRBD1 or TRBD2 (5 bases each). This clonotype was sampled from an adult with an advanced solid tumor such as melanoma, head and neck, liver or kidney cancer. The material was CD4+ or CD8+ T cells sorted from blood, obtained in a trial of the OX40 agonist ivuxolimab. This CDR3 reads CAWTPGQLTDTQYF. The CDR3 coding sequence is TGTGCCTGGACCCCGGGGCAGCTCACAGATACGCAGTATTTT.